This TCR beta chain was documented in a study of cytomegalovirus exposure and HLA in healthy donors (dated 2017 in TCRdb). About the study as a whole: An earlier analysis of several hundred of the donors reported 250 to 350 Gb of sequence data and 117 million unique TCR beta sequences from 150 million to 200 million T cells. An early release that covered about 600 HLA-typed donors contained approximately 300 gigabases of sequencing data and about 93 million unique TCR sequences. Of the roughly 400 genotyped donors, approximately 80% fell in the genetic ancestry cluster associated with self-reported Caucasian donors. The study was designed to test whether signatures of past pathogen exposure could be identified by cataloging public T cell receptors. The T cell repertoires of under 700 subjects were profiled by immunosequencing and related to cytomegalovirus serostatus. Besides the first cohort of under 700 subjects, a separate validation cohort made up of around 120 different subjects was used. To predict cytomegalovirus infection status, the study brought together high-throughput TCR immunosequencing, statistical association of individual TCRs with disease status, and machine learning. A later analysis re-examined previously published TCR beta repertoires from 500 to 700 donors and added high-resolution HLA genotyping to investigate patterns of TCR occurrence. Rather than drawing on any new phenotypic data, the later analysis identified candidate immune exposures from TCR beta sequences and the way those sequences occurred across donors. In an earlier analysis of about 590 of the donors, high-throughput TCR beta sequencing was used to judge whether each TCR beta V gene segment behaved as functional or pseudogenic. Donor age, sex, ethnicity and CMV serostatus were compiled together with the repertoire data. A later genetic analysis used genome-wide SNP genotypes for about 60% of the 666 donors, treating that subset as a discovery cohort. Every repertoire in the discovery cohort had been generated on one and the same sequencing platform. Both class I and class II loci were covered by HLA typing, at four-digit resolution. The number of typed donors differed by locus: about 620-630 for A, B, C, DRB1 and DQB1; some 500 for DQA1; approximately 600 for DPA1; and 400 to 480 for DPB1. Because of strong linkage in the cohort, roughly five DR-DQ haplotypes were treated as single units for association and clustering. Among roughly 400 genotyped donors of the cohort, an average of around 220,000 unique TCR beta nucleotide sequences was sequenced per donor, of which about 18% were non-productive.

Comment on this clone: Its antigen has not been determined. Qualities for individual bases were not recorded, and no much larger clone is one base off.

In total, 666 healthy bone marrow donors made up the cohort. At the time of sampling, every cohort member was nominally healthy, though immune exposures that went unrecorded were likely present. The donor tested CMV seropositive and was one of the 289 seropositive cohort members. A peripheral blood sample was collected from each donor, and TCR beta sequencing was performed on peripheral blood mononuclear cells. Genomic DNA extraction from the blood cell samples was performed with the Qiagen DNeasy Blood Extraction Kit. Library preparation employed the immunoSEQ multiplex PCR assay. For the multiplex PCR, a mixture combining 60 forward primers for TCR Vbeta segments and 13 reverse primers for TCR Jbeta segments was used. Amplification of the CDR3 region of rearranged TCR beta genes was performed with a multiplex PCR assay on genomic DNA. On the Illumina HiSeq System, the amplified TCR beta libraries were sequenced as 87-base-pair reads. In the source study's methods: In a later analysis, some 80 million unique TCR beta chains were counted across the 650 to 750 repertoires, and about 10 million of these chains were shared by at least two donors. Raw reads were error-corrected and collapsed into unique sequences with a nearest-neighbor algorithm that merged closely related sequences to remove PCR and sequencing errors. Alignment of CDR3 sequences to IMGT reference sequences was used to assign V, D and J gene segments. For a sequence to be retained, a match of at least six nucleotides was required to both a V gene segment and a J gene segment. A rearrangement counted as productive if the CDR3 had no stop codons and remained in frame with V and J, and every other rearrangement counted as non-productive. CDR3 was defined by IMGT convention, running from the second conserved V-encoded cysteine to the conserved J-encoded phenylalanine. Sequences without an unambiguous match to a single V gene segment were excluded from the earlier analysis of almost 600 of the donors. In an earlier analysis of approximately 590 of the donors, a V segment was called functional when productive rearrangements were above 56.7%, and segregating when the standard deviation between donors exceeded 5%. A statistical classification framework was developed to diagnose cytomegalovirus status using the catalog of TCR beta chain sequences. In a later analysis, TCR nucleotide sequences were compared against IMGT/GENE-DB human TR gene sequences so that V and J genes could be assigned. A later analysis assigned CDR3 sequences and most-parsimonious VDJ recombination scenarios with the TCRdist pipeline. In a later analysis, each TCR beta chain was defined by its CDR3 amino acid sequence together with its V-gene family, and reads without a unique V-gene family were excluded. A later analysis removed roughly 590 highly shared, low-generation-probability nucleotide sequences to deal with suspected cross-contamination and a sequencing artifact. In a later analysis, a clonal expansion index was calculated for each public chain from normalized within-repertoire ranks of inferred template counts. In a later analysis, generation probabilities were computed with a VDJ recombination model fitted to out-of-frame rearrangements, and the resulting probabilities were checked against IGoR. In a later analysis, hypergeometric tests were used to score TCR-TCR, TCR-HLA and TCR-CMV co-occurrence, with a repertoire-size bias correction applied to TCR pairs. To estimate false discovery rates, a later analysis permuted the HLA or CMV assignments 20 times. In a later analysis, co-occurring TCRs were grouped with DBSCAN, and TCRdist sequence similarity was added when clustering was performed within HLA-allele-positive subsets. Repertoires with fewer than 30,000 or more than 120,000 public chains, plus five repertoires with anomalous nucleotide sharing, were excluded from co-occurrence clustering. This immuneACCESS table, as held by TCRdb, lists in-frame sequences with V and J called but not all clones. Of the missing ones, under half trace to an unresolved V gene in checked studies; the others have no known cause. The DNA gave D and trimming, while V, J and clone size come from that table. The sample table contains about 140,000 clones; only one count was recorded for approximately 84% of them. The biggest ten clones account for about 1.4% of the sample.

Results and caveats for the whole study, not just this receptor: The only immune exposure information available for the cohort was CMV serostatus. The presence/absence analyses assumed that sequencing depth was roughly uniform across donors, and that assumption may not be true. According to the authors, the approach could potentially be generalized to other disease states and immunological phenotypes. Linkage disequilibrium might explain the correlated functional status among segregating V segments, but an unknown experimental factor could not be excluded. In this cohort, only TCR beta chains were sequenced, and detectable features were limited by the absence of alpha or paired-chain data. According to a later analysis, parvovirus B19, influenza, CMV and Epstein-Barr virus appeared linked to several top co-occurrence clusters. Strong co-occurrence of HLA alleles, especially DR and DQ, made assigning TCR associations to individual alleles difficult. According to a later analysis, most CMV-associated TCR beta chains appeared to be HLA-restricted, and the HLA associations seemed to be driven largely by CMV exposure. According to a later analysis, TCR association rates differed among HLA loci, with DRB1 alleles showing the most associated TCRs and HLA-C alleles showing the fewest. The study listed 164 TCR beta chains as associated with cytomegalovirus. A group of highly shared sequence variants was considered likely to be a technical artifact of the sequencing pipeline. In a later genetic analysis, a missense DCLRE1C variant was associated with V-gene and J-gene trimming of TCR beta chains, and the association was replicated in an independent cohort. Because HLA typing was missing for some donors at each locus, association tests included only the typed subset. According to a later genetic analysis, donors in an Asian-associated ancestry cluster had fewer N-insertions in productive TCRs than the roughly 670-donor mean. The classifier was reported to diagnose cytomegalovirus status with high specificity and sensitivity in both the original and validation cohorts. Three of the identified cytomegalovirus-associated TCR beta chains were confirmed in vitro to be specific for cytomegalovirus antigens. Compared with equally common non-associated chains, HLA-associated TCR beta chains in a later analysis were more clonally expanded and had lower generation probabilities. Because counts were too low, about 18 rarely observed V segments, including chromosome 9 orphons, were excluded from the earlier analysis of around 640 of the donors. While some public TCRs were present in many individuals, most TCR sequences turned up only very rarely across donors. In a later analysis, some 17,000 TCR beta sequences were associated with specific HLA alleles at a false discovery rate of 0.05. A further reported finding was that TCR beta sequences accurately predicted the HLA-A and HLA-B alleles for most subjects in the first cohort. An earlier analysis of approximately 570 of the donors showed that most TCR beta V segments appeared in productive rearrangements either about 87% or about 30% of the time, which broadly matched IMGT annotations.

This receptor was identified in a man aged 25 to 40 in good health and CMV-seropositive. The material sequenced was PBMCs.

Read as DNA, the sequence is TGTGCCAGCAAAGTGTATAGCGGGAGCTACAATGAGCAGTTCTTC. This is translated as CASKVYSGSYNEQFF. This chain is built from TRBV2 and TRBJ2-1; TRBD2 matches 9 bases in the middle. V is pruned by 7 bases and J by 3 bases, leaving 7 bases of the junction without a gene match. Taken from the germline V gene, the CDR1 and CDR2 loops are SNHLY and FYNNEI. Measured from the cysteine to the phenylalanine, the CDR3 is 15 residues long. The retained sequence is limited to the CDR3, 45 bases, with the frame set at the first base.